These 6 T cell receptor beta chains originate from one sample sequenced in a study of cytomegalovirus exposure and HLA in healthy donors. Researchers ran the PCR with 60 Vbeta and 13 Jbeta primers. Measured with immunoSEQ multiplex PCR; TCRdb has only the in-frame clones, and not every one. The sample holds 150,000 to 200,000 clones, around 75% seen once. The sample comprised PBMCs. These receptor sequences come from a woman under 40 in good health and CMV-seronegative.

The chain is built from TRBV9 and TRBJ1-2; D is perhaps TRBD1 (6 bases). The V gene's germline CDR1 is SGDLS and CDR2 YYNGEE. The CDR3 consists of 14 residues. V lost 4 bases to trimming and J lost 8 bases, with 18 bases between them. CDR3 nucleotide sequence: TGTGCCAGCAGCCCTAGTGGGGGGGCTCAGGGCTACACCTTC. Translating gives CASSPSGGAQGYTF.

CDR3 region: CASSVGWVGDREPKNTEAFF. Written as DNA, the CDR3 is TGTGCCAGCAGCGTAGGATGGGTAGGGGACAGGGAGCCCAAGAACACTGAAGCTTTCTTT. This chain links TRBV9 with TRBJ1-1, with TRBD1 identical over 9 bases. V lost 0 bases to trimming and J lost 1 base; unmatched junction nucleotides: 16. The CDR3 sequence is 20 residues long. From germline, CDR1 is SGDLS and CDR2 YYNGEE. The full variable domain, its missing parts supplied by reference TRBV9 and TRBJ1-1, is DSGVTQTPKHLITATGQRVTLRCSPRSGDLSVYWYQQSLDQGLQFLIQYYNGEERAKGNILERFSAQQFPDLHSELNLSSLELGDSALYFCASSVGWVGDREPKNTEAFFGQGTRLTVV.

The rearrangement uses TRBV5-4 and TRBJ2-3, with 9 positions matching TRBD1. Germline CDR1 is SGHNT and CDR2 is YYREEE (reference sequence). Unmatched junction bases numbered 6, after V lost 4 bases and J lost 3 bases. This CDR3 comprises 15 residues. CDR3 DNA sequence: TGTGCCAGCAGCCTCCGGGACAGGGCGACAGATACGCAGTATTTT. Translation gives CASSLRDRATDTQYF.

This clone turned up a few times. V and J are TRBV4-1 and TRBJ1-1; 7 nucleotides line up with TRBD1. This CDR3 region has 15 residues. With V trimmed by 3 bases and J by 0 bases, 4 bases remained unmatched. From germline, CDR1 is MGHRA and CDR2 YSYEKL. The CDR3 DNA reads TGCGCCAGCAGCCATACAGGGGAAATGAACACTGAAGCTTTCTTT. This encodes CASSHTGEMNTEAFF.

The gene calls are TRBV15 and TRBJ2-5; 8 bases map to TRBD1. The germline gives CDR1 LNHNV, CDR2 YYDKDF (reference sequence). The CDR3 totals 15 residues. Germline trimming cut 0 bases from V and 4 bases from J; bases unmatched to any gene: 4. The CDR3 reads CATSRDQGAGETQYF. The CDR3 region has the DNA TGTGCCACCAGCAGAGATCAGGGGGCGGGAGAGACCCAGTACTTC. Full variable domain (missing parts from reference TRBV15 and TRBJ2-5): DAMVIQNPRYQVTQFGKPVTLSCSQTLNHNVMYWYQQKSSQAPKLLFHYYDKDFNNEADTPDNFQSRRPNTSFCFLDIRSPGLGDTAMYLCATSRDQGAGETQYFGPGTRLLVL.

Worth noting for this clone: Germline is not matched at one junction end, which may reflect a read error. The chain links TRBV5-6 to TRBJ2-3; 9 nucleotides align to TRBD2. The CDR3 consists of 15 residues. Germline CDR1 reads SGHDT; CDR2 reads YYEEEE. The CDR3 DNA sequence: TGTGCCAACAGCTTGTTAACTAGCGGGACAGATACGCAGTATTTT. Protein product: CANSLLTSGTDTQYF.